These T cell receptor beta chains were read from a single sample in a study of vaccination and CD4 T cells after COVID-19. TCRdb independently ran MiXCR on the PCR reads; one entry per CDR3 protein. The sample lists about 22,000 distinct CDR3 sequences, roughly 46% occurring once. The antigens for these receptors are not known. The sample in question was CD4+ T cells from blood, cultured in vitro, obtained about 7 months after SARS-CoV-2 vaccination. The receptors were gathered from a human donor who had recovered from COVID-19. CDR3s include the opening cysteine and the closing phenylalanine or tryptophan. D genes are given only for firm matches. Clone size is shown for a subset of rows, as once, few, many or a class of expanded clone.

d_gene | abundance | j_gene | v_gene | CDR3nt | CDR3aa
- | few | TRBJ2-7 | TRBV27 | TGTACACAGGAAGGGTACGAGCAGTACTTC | CTQEGYEQYF
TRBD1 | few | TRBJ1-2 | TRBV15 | TGTGCCACCAGCAGGGACAGGGGTCTAGGTGGCTACACCTTC | CATSRDRGLGGYTF
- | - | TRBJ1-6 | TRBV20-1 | TGCAGTGCCCCGGAACCGGGAACCTATAATTCACCCCTCCACTTT | CSAPEPGTYNSPLHF
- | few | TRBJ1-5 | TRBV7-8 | TGTGCCAGCAGCTTAGTTTCGGGGAGCAATCAGCCCCAGCATTTT | CASSLVSGSNQPQHF
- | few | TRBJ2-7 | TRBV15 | TGTGCCACCAGCAGGGGGCCCCCCGAGGGCGAGCAGTACTTC | CATSRGPPEGEQYF
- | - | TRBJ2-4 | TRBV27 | TGTGCCAGCAGTATCGGGTTAGCCAAAAACATTCAGTACTTC | CASSIGLAKNIQYF
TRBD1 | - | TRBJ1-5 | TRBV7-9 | TGTGCCAGCAGCCTGGGAGGGGGCCAGCCCCAGCATTTT | CASSLGGGQPQHF
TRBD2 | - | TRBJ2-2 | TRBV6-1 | TGTGCCAGCAGATTAGCGGGGGCGGGGACCGGGGAGCTGTTTTTT | CASRLAGAGTGELFF
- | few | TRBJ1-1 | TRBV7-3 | TGTGCCAGCAGCAAGCTAGACGTGAACACTGAAGCTTTCTTT | CASSKLDVNTEAFF
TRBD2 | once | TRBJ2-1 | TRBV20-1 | TGCAGTGCTCATAGCGGGGGGGCCGTTGAGCAGTTCTTC | CSAHSGGAVEQFF
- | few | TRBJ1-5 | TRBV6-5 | TGTGCCAGCAGTTCCCAGGGTGACGGCAATCAGCCCCAGCATTTT | CASSSQGDGNQPQHF
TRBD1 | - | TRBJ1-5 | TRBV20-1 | TGCAGTGCTAGTGGCGGGACAGGCATACGCAATCAGCCCCAGCATTTT | CSASGGTGIRNQPQHF
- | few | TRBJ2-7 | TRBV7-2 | TGTGCCAGCAGCTTATTCTCCTCTGGTGAGCAGTACTTC | CASSLFSSGEQYF
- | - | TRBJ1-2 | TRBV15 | TGTGCCACCAGCAGACCCAAAAACAGGGTAAATGGCTACACCTTC | CATSRPKNRVNGYTF
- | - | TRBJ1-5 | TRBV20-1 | TGCAGTGCCATACAGGGAGGACAGCCCCAGCATTTT | CSAIQGGQPQHF
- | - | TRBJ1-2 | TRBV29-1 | TGCAGCGTTGTCCAGGGCCAGGATGGCTACACCTTC | CSVVQGQDGYTF
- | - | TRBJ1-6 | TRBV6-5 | TGTGCCAGCAGTTACTCCCCATCATATAATTCACCCCTCCACTTT | CASSYSPSYNSPLHF
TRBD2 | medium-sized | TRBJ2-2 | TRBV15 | TGTGCCACCAGCCAACTAGCGGGAGGGTACGGGGAGCTGTTTTTT | CATSQLAGGYGELFF
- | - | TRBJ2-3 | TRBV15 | TGTGCCACCAGCAGGGTCCACGCCCTGGGAGATACGCAGTATTTT | CATSRVHALGDTQYF
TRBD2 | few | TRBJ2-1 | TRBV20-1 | TGCAGTGCTAGTTTAGCGGGAGGAAGCTCCTACAATGAGCAGTTCTTC | CSASLAGGSSYNEQFF
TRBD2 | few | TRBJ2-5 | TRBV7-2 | TGTGCCAGCAGCCCCCGGGGGACTAGCGCCCTTCGGGAGACCCAGTACTTC | CASSPRGTSALRETQYF
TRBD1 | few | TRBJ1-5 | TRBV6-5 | TGTGCCAGCAGTTCCGGGACAGCTAGCAATCAGCCCCAGCATTTT | CASSSGTASNQPQHF
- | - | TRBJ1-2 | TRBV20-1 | TGCAGTGCTAGAGCCCCGACCGACTTTAACTATGGCTACACCTTC | CSARAPTDFNYGYTF
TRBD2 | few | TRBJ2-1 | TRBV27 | TGTGCCAGCAGTAGTGGGTTGCTAGCGGGAATGCAGTTCTTC | CASSSGLLAGMQFF
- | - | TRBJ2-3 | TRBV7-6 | TGTGCCAGCAGCTTAGGTCGCGCTAGGACCCCAACAGATACGCAGTATTTT | CASSLGRARTPTDTQYF
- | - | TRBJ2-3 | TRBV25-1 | TGTGCCAGCAGTGGGAGCGGAGGGGGAGATACGCAGTATTTT | CASSGSGGGDTQYF
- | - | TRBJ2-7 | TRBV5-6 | TGTGCCAGCAGTAGCGGACCGCTACTATCCTACGAGCAGTACTTC | CASSSGPLLSYEQYF
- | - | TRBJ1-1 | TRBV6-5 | TGTGCCAGCAGTTACTCGTGGGGGGGGAACACTGAAGCTTTCTTT | CASSYSWGGNTEAFF
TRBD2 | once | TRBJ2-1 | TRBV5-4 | TGTGCCAGCAGCCCTAGCGGACCCTACAATGAGCAGTTCTTC | CASSPSGPYNEQFF
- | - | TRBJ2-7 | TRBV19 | TGTGCCAGTAGTATCGGTCGACAGACCTACGAGCAGTACTTC | CASSIGRQTYEQYF
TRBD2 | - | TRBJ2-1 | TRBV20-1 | TGCAGTGCTAGATACTCATTAGCGGGGTCCTACAATGAGCAGTTCTTC | CSARYSLAGSYNEQFF
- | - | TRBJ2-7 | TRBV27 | TGTGCCAGCAGTTCTCGCCGCGCCAGGGATTTGAGCGAGCAGTACTTC | CASSSRRARDLSEQYF
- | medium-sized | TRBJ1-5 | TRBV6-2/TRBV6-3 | TGTGCCAGCAGAGCCGGGGACATCGGATTCAATCAGCCCCAGCATTTT | CASRAGDIGFNQPQHF
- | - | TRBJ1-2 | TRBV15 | TGTGCCACCAGCCCCCGGGAAGCTTACAACTATGGCTACACCTTC | CATSPREAYNYGYTF
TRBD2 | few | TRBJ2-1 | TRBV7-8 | TGTGCCAGCAGCTTAGTGGGCGGGAGTACGAATGAGCAGTTCTTC | CASSLVGGSTNEQFF
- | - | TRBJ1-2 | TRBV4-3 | TGCGCCAGCAGCGCTAGTACAGGGTACAACTATGGCTACACCTTC | CASSASTGYNYGYTF
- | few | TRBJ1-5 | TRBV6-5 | TGTGCCAGCAGTTATCCCCTAGGGGGTGTGGTCCAGCCCCAGCATTTT | CASSYPLGGVVQPQHF
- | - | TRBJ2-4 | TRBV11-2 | TGTGCCAGCAGTCCCACGGCCCACATTCAGTACTTC | CASSPTAHIQYF
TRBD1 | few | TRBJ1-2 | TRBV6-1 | TGTGCCAGCAGACGACAGGGTGTCTATGGCTACACCTTC | CASRRQGVYGYTF